The entry that follows covers one T cell receptor beta chain sequence. Its antigen is currently unknown. Separate cDNA molecules each had unique molecular identifiers attached to them. TCRdb recomputed calls from the 5' RACE reads with MiXCR, one row per CDR3 protein. The repertoire includes about 45,000 distinct CDR3 sequences, approximately 10% of them detected once, and around a fifth sits in the top ten. This specimen comes from a study of early T cells in non-severe SARS-CoV-2 infection. For the study at large: From unsorted whole blood, bulk RNA was sequenced, and the chains remained unpaired. Study-level findings and limits: Private and CD4 specificities were missed by VDJdb matching, which favored anti-spike CD8 responses.

This CDR3 has 17 amino acids. V was pared by 5 bases and J by 2 bases, with 8 bases of the junction left unmatched. Germline V CDR1 and CDR2: LNHDA, SQIVND (reference sequence). Specimen: whole blood. This sequence was found in an adult who was a healthcare worker with PCR-confirmed SARS-CoV-2 infection or an uninfected control (not recorded which). This chain uses TRBV19 with TRBJ2-6; 8 nucleotides line up with TRBD1. CDR3 residues: CASSPGTGLPGANVLTF. In nucleotides, the CDR3 is TGTGCCAGTAGTCCCGGGACAGGACTCCCTGGGGCCAACGTCCTGACTTTC. Together with reference TRBV19 and TRBJ2-6, the CDR3 gives the full variable domain: DGGITQSPKYLFRKEGQNVTLSCEQNLNHDAMYWYRQDPGQGLRLIYYSQIVNDFQKGDIAEGYSVSREKKESFPLTVTSAQKNPTAFYLCASSPGTGLPGANVLTFGAGSRLTVL.